A selection of T cell receptor beta chains follows, all from one sample in a study of identical twins. TCRdb reprocessed the 5' RACE reads with MiXCR, giving one entry per CDR3 protein. The sample holds about 240,000 distinct CDR3 sequences, approximately 10% seen once. Sequencing was done on a sample of memory T cells sorted from blood. These receptors were obtained from a man aged 45-60 years in good health. Both conserved end residues are part of each CDR3. D genes are given only for firm matches. The size of a clone is reported for some rows only, either as once, few or many, or as a class for expanded clones.

TRBJ1-1 TRBV20-1 NA 12 few CSARPQGTEAFF TGCAGTGCTAGGCCTCAGGGCACTGAAGCTTTCTTT
TRBJ1-2 TRBV5-6 TRBD1 15 many CASSTLTGGDYGYTF TGTGCCAGCAGCACACTCACAGGGGGCGACTATGGCTACACCTTC
TRBJ2-2 TRBV28 NA 15 NA CASSFLGGSTGELFF TGTGCCAGCAGTTTTCTTGGGGGTTCCACCGGGGAGCTGTTTTTT
TRBJ1-1 TRBV5-1 NA 15 many CASSLDPVGGTEAFF TGCGCCAGCAGCCTAGACCCGGTCGGGGGCACTGAAGCTTTCTTT
TRBJ2-6 TRBV29-1 NA 14 many CSVGSTSGANVLTF TGCAGCGTGGGAAGTACCTCTGGGGCCAACGTCCTGACTTTC
TRBJ2-4 TRBV6-2/TRBV6-3 NA 19 few CASSYSSLSGRLAKNIQYF TGTGCCAGCAGTTACTCTTCCTTGAGCGGGCGATTAGCCAAAAACATTCAGTACTTC
TRBJ2-3 TRBV5-1 TRBD2 16 NA CASTESSSGGTDTQYF TGCGCCAGCACGGAGAGTAGTAGCGGGGGTACAGATACGCAGTATTTT
TRBJ2-7 TRBV2 NA 11 NA CASSEGSRGYF TGTGCCAGCAGTGAGGGGTCCCGCGGGTACTTC
TRBJ1-2 TRBV15 NA 14 few CATSRDRGRPGYTF TGTGCCACCAGCAGAGATCGGGGACGGCCAGGCTACACCTTC
TRBJ2-2 TRBV20-1 TRBD1 14 once CSASGTANTGELFF TGCAGTGCTTCGGGGACAGCGAACACCGGGGAGCTGTTTTTT
TRBJ1-6 TRBV4-3 TRBD1 14 NA CASSPNRGNSPLHF TGCGCCAGCAGTCCTAACAGGGGCAATTCACCCCTCCACTTT